This T cell receptor (beta chain) was sequenced in a study of T-cell reconstitution after alpha-beta-depleted transplantation in children. Study-wide points: Newly generated T cells supplied most T-cell counts and diversity one year post-transplant.

As to this clonotype: Antigen unknown.

V dropped 4 bases and J dropped 4; count of bases not matched to a gene: 9. This CDR3 has 15 residues. Germline CDR1 and CDR2: SGHRS and YFSETQ. Unique molecular identifiers were incorporated when the TCRbeta library was constructed. Using its own MiXCR run on the PCR reads, TCRdb lists one record per CDR3 protein. The sample records approximately 97,000 distinct CDR3 sequences, around 6% being singletons. Sequenced material: PBMCs, mostly from graft donor cells, taken 60 days after TCRalphabeta/CD19-depleted stem cell transplant. The receptor comes from a female patient aged 2-9 years who had a stem cell transplant for Fanconi anemia, so the T cells may come from the graft donor. The chain employs TRBV5-1 and TRBJ2-3, with TRBD1 matching over 7 bases. The CDR3 DNA follows: TGCGCCAGCAGCATAAAACAGGGGCCGCCAGATACGCAGTATTTT. Translating gives CASSIKQGPPDTQYF.